This T cell receptor (beta chain) was obtained from a study of CXCR3-negative and CXCR3-positive naive CD8 T cells. General study findings and limits: Comparison of naive cells showed more hydrophobic TRB CDR3s in CXCR3-positive than in CXCR3-negative naive cells. CXCR3-negative and CXCR3-positive naive cells shared comparable TRBV-TRBJ usage, but memory cells did not. Memory CD8+ cells showed much lower diversity, while both naive subsets displayed comparably high diversity.

5' RACE with UMI labels generated the TRB cDNA libraries. TCRdb re-called the 5' RACE reads and catalogs CDR3 proteins one per entry, DNA excluded. The sample table includes about 94,000 distinct CDR3 sequences. Naive CD8+ T cells were CD45RO-CCR7+CD27+CD95-. On this clonotype: Its antigen remains unidentified.

This TCR came from a human donor in good health. Some clones in this sample may be carry-over from other donors' samples. Sequencing was carried out using naive CXCR3+ CD8+ T cells from blood. The subset: CD45RO-CCR7+CD27+CD95- naive CD8+ T cells expressing CXCR3 (TNR3+).

The CDR3 here is CASSQDRGQGYGYTF. This chain uses TRBV4-1 with TRBJ1-2; TCRdb's D gene call, TRBD1, goes unchecked for lack of DNA. CDR1 MGHRA and CDR2 YSYEKL come from the germline V gene. This CDR3 comprises 15 residues.